This TCR beta chain is drawn from a study of cytomegalovirus exposure and HLA in healthy donors. Study details: A previous analysis identified 100 million or so unique TCR beta sequences derived from about 180 million T cells.

Both 60 Vbeta primers and 13 Jbeta primers went into the PCR. The protocol was immunoSEQ multiplex PCR, while the TCRdb copy is restricted to in-frame clones and leaves out a portion. The sample contains more than 150,000 clones, about 83% of which appear only once. The CDR3 is made up of 14 amino acids. Per germline, CDR1 ENHRY and CDR2 SYGVKD. Notes on the study in general: Exclusion as indistinguishable affected some V segments, including TRBV6-2 and TRBV6-3. High sensitivity and specificity were reportedly achieved when the classifier diagnosed cytomegalovirus status.

About this clone itself: Its cognate antigen is unknown.

This chain uses TRBV10-3 with TRBJ2-2; TRBD1 might be the D (6 bases). The clonotype originates from a woman in her twenties or thirties in good health and CMV-seropositive. The sequenced material came from PBMCs. CDR3 region: CASSETGNTGELFF. CDR3 bases: TGTGCTTCCAGCGAGACAGGGAACACCGGGGAGCTGTTTTTT.